This entry concerns a single TCR beta chain. The antigen is unknown. The germline CDR1 and CDR2 sequences are SGHVS and FQNEAQ. This CDR3 comprises 15 residues. V lost 2 bases to trimming and J lost 2 bases, with 13 bases between them. TCRdb passed the reads through MiXCR, listing each CDR3 protein once. The repertoire consists of approximately 600,000 distinct CDR3 sequences, with around two fifths occurring once and the leading ten covering about half. The source of the sample is a study of T cell repertoires in cytomegalovirus infection. Study context: As its CMV epitopes, the study selected recently identified HLA-C-restricted and well-studied HLA-B-restricted targets. Through public TCR beta signatures, both CMV infection and matching HLA type were indicated. General study findings and limits: Carriage of CMV together with the relevant HLA was identifiable through cumulative public TCR beta family frequency. Predominance within the ex vivo response was attributable to HLA-C-restricted CMV-specific TCR beta clonotypes.

The specimen was cultured PBMCs, collected from culture after CMV antigen stimulation. The origin of this receptor is a human donor in good health (CMV status not recorded). Some clones in this sample may be carry-over from other donors' samples. The chain carries TRBV7-8 and TRBJ2-7, with D possibly TRBD1 on 6 matching bases. The CDR3: CASSLRGQTAYEQYF. The CDR3 DNA reads as TGTGCCAGCAGCTTACGGGGACAAACAGCCTACGAGCAGTACTTC.